This T cell receptor (beta chain) originates from a study of human T cells and chemical hapten exposure. Study background: It was small differences in pooled library volume that mainly caused per-sample TCR yields to vary.

The ends were cut back, 6 bases at V and 0 bases at J, with 11 bases in the middle. Germline loops: CDR1 MNHEY, CDR2 SVGAGI. The CDR3 is 14 residues long. Time point indicated: healthy volunteer bleed at 2 weeks. Total RNA was isolated from whole blood that had not been fractionated. Regarding this clonotype: The antigen remains undetermined.

For the library, individual cDNA molecules each received unique molecular identifiers. Original data processing: A per-sample median of around 88,000 TCRs was observed, with counts ranging from roughly 23,224 to 750,000. TCRdb re-analysed the RACE reads in MiXCR, keeping a single row per CDR3 protein. For this entry, the V and J calls and clone size follow TCRdb and not the study's own pipeline. The profile shows around 130,000 distinct CDR3 sequences, about 9% of them singletons. Findings of the study overall: No alteration of TCRs above 1 in 1000 frequency was seen with DPC sensitization.

The source of this sequence is a male donor in good health. Some clones in this sample may be carry-over from other donors' samples. Sequences were obtained from whole blood. The chain couples TRBV6-5 to TRBJ1-2; possibly TRBD1 for D (5 bases). The chain's CDR3 is CASRKQDTNYGYTF. The CDR3 DNA sequence: TGTGCCAGCAGAAAACAGGATACTAACTATGGCTACACCTTC.